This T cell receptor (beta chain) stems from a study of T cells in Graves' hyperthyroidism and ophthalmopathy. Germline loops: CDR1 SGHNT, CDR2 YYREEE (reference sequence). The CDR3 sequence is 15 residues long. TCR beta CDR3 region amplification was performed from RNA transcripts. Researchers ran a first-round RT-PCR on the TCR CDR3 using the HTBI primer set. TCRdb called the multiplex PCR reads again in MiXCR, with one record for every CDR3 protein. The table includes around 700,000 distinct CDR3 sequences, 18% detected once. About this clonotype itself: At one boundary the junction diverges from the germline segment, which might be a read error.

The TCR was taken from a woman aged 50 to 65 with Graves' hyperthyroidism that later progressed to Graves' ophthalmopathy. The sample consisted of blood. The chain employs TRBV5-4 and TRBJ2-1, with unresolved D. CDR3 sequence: CTSSFRWGSYNEQFF. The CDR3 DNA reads TGTACCAGCAGCTTTCGATGGGGCTCCTACAATGAGCAGTTCTTC. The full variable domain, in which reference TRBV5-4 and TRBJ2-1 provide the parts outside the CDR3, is ETGVTQSPTHLIKTRGQQVTLRCSSQSGHNTVSWYQQALGQGPQFIFQYYREEENGRGNFPPRFSGLQFPNYSSELNVNALELDDSALYLCTSSFRWGSYNEQFFGPGTRLTVL.